This T cell receptor beta chain was obtained from a study of cytomegalovirus exposure and HLA in healthy donors. Broader study findings: The majority of CMV-associated TCR beta chains were reported as apparently HLA-restricted in a later analysis.

Comments on this clone: What it binds is unknown.

V gave up 1 base and J gave up 7 bases; unmatched junction bases: 9. In germline, CDR1 is SEHNR, CDR2 FQNEAQ (reference sequence). There are 16 residues in the CDR3. Primers: 60 Vbeta forward and 13 Jbeta reverse. Measured with immunoSEQ multiplex PCR; TCRdb has only the in-frame clones, and not every one. The repertoire holds more than 45,000 clones, with approximately 82% as singletons. The material sequenced was PBMCs. The gene calls are TRBV7-9 and TRBJ2-1, with 8 nucleotides matching TRBD1. The origin of this receptor is a man in his fifties in good health and CMV-seronegative. The chain's CDR3 is CASSLVGQGAQNEQFF. CDR3 in DNA: TGTGCCAGCAGCTTAGTGGGTCAGGGGGCACAGAATGAGCAGTTCTTC.